This T cell receptor beta chain was found in a study of cytomegalovirus exposure and HLA in healthy donors. Study-wide results and limits: Most likely, a cluster of highly shared sequence variants arose as a sequencing artifact. With later analysis, a missense DCLRE1C variant became linked to TCR beta V- and J-gene trimming.

Unmatched junction bases numbered 5, after V lost 4 bases and J lost 1 base. The CDR3 is 16 amino acids. Germline V gene lookup returns CDR1 SGHDT and CDR2 YYEEEE. Comments on this clone: The target antigen is unknown.

In the PCR, 60 Vbeta and 13 Jbeta primers were used. Libraries were prepared by immunoSEQ multiplex PCR; TCRdb keeps only in-frame clonotypes and omits some of them. Here the sample spans about 170,000 clones, 70% to 90% being singletons. This clonotype originated in a woman between 18 and 29 years old in good health and CMV-seronegative. The sequenced material came from PBMCs. The chain links TRBV5-6 to TRBJ2-2; the match to TRBD1 covers 9 bases. CDR3 sequence (DNA): TGTGCCAGCAGCCCAGGGACAGGGTGGAACACCGGGGAGCTGTTTTTT. Translating gives CASSPGTGWNTGELFF.